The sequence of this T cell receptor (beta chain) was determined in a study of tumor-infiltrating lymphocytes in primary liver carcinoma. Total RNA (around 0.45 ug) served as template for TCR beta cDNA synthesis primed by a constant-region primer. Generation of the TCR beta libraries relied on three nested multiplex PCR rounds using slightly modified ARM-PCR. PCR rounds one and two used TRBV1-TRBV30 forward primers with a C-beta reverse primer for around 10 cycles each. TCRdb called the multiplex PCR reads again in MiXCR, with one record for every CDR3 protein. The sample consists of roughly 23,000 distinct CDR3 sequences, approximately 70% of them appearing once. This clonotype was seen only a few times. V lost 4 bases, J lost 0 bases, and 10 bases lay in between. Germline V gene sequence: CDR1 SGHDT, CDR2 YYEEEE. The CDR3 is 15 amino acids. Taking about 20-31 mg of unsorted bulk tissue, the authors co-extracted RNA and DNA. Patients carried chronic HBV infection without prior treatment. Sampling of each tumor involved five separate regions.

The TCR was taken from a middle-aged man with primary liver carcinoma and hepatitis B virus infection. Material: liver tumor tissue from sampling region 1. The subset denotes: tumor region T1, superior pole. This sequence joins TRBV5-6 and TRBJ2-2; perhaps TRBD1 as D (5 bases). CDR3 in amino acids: CASSPGFANTGELFF. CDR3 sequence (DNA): TGTGCCAGCAGCCCAGGGTTCGCGAACACCGGGGAGCTGTTTTTT.